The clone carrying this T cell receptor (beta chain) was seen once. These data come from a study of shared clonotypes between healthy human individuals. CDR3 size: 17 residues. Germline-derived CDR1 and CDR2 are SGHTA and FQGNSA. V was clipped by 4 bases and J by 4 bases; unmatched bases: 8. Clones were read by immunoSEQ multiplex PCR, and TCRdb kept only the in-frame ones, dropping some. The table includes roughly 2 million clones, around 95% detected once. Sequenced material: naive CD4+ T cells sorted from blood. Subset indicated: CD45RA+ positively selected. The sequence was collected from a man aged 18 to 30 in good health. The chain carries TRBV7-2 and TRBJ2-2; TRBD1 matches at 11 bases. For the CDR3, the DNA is TGTGCCAGCAGCTCCTGGACAGGGGGCGCGATCACCGGGGAGCTGTTTTTT. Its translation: CASSSWTGGAITGELFF.